The 29 T cell receptor beta chains below come from one sample, sequenced in a study of CD8+CD57+ T cells in acquired aplastic anemia (dated by TCRdb to 2017 to 2018). TCRdb records Illumina HiSeq 2000 as the sequencer. Genomic DNA was used as template for profiling of TCR beta VDJ combinations and CDR3 sequences. TCRdb reprocessed the public reads (quality trimming at Q25 with fastp, clone calling with MiXCR) and kept in-frame beta chains. Rows matching on CDR3 protein sequence are summarized as one entry with the most common DNA and genes. The sample table holds 130,000 or so distinct CDR3 sequences, of which 45% to 60% were seen once. The ten largest clones represent roughly 30% of the sample. Flow cytometry had shown CD8+CD57+ cell expansion in the patients selected for sequencing. The specimen was sorted CD4+, CD8+, or CD8+CD57+ T cells (not recorded which) from PBMCs. The origin of the receptors is a human donor with aplastic anemia.

The chain couples TRBV12-3 or TRBV12-4 to TRBJ2-3; D perhaps matches TRBD1 (5 bases). V dropped 4 bases and J dropped 2 bases, with 7 bases sitting between them. CDR3 size: 13 residues. The CDR3 spells CASSWGYTDTQYF. CDR3 DNA sequence: TGTGCCAGCAGTTGGGGCTACACAGATACGCAGTATTTT.

The V call is TRBV2, the J call TRBJ2-3, with 12 bases aligning to TRBD2. Losses at the gene ends were 8 bases for V and 3 bases for J; bases not matched to a gene: 15. Per germline, CDR1 SNHLY and CDR2 FYNNEI. The CDR3 runs to 18 residues. CDR3 bases: TGTGCCAGCCTCCCGATCCCCTTACTAGCGGGAGGAACAGATACGCAGTATTTT. Its translation is CASLPIPLLAGGTDTQYF.

This clonotype was counted ten times or more. V is TRBV10-3 and J is TRBJ2-2; 11 bases are a match to TRBD2. The CDR3 extends over 15 amino acids. The V segment lost 10 bases and the J segment 0 bases; nucleotides outside the gene matches: 4. Germline V CDR1 and CDR2: ENHRY, SYGVKD. The CDR3 DNA sequence: TGTGCCACCCTAGCGGGAGGATCGAACACCGGGGAGCTGTTTTTT. It encodes CATLAGGSNTGELFF.

This clonotype turned up a few times. The chain employs TRBV13 and TRBJ1-2; 10 bases agree with TRBD1. This CDR3 is built from 18 residues. The germline V gene has CDR1 PRHDT and CDR2 FYEKMQ (reference sequence). Trimming at V came to 5 bases and at J to 0 bases, leaving 12 bases not matched to a gene. In DNA, the CDR3 is TGTGCCAGCAGCGCCCAACCACTCGGGACAGGGGCTAACTATGGCTACACCTTC. The encoded protein is CASSAQPLGTGANYGYTF.

This clonotype was seen only a few times. V usage is TRBV5-1 and J usage is TRBJ2-7; D ambiguous. The CDR3 has 15 amino acids. Trimming stripped 0 bases from V and 7 bases from J, with 17 bases between. CDR1 is SGHRS, CDR2 YFSETQ, per germline. CDR3 region: CASSLDGVPGLEQYF. In DNA, the CDR3 is TGCGCCAGCAGCTTGGACGGCGTTCCTGGCCTAGAGCAGTACTTC. Drawing the rest from reference TRBV5-1 and TRBJ2-7, the complete variable domain is KAGVTQTPRYLIKTRGQQVTLSCSPISGHRSVSWYQQTPGQGLQFLFEYFSETQRNKGNFPGRFSGRQFSNSRSEMNVSTLELGDSALYLCASSLDGVPGLEQYFGPGTRLTVT.

On this clonotype itself: One junction end does not reproduce the germline sequence, and a read error may be involved. The CDR3 region has the DNA TGTGCCAGCAGCTTCGACGGGATGGATGGCGACACCTTC. Protein: CASSFDGMDGDTF. This chain connects TRBV7-3 to TRBJ1-2, with D hard to call. CDR1 is SGHTA, CDR2 FQGTGA, per germline. The CDR3 has 13 residues.

This clonotype is medium-sized within its sample. The chain joins TRBV7-9 to TRBJ1-5; 9 positions match TRBD1. The CDR3 is made up of 15 amino acids. The V and J ends lost 6 bases and 2 bases, in that order; junction bases with no gene match: 5. Germline CDR1 and CDR2: SEHNR and FQNEAQ (reference sequence). The CDR3 coding sequence is TGTGCCAGCAGAGGGACAGGGCTCGGCAATCAGCCCCAGCATTTT. Encoded protein: CASRGTGLGNQPQHF.

This clonotype was recorded once. V is TRBV5-4 and J is TRBJ2-5; TRBD2 matches at 11 bases. Unmatched junction bases numbered 7, after V lost 5 bases and J lost 1 base. The CDR3 consists of 16 residues. The V gene's germline CDR1 is SGHNT and CDR2 YYREEE (reference sequence). CDR3 in amino acids: CASSSTGLAAQETQYF. The CDR3 DNA reads TGTGCCAGCAGTTCTACGGGACTAGCGGCCCAAGAGACCCAGTACTTC.

The J gene is TRBJ2-7, the V gene TRBV10-3; 7 positions agree with TRBD1. Germline V gene lookup returns CDR1 ENHRY and CDR2 SYGVKD. The J segment lost 0 bases and the V segment lost 0 bases, leaving 5 bases of the junction unmatched. The CDR3 totals 16 residues. The CDR3 region has the DNA TGTGCCATCAGTGAGTCGAGAGACAGGGACTCCTACGAGCAGTACTTC. Translating gives CAISESRDRDSYEQYF.

The chain recombines TRBV10-3 with TRBJ2-5; D gene ambiguous. The CDR3 is 14 amino acids. Trimming pared 3 bases from V and 5 bases from J, leaving 13 bases between. Germline CDR1 and CDR2: ENHRY and SYGVKD. The DNA for the CDR3 is TGTGCCATCAGTGATCCCAGGAATGGGGAGACCCAGTACTTC. Translated, it gives CAISDPRNGETQYF.

V is TRBV6-5 and J is TRBJ2-5; a weak D match, TRBD2 (6 bases). V gave up 6 bases and J gave up 3 bases, with 14 bases separating them. There are 14 residues in the CDR3. Germline CDR1 reads MNHEY; CDR2 reads SVGAGI. The CDR3 nucleotides are TGTGCCAGCAGCTCCTTGGGGGGAGAAGAGACCCAGTACTTC. It translates to CASSSLGGEETQYF.

Only a few counts were recorded for this clonotype. This may come from a read error, since a much larger clone is one base off. The chain employs TRBV6-4 and TRBJ2-7; no firm D call. Germline V gives CDR1 MRHNA, CDR2 SNTAGT. This CDR3 comprises 9 residues. CDR3 in amino acids: CASSSEHYF. CDR3 DNA: TGTGCCAGCAGTTCTGAGCATTACTTC.

Here the CDR3 reads CATSRAGELFF. The CDR3 DNA reads TGTGCCACCAGCAGAGCCGGGGAGCTGTTTTTT. J is TRBJ2-2 and V is TRBV15; D unresolved. This CDR3 contains 11 residues. Trimming removed 1 base at V and 6 bases at J, with 0 bases between. The germline CDR1 and CDR2 sequences are LNHNV and YYDKDF (reference sequence). Full variable domain (missing parts from reference TRBV15 and TRBJ2-2): DAMVIQNPRYQVTQFGKPVTLSCSQTLNHNVMYWYQQKSSQAPKLLFHYYDKDFNNEADTPDNFQSRRPNTSFCFLDIRSPGLGDTAMYLCATSRAGELFFGEGSRLTVL.

The V and J genes are TRBV15 and TRBJ2-5; no reliable D call. V dropped 1 base and J dropped 2 bases, with 11 bases sitting between them. The V gene's germline CDR1 is LNHNV and CDR2 YYDKDF (reference sequence). The CDR3 spans 15 residues. For the CDR3, the DNA is TGTGCCACCAGCAGAGGAGCAAGGGAACAAGAGACCCAGTACTTC. This gives the protein CATSRGAREQETQYF.

The CDR3 DNA follows: TGTGCCAGCAGTGAACAGGGTTTTACTGGAGCCAAAAACATTCAGTACTTC. This encodes CASSEQGFTGAKNIQYF. The chain combines TRBV25-1 with TRBJ2-4, with D perhaps TRBD1 (5 bases). Trimming took off 2 bases at V and 0 bases at J, with 14 bases between the two ends. The length of the CDR3 is 17 residues. CDR1 and CDR2 from the germline V gene are MGHDK and SYGVNS.

The J gene is TRBJ2-7, the V gene TRBV7-2, with D perhaps matching TRBD1 (6 bases). The ends were cut back, 5 bases at V and 3 bases at J, with 8 bases in the middle. Germline V CDR1 and CDR2: SGHTA, FQGNSA. The CDR3 spans 12 residues. The CDR3 spells CASSKQGYEQYF. CDR3 DNA: TGTGCCAGCAGCAAACAGGGCTACGAGCAGTACTTC.

This clonotype occurred a few times. The V and J genes are TRBV29-1 and TRBJ2-1, with D possibly matching TRBD1 (6 bases). Per the germline V gene, CDR1 is SQVTM and CDR2 is ANQGSEA. This CDR3 is built from 14 residues. The V end was cut by 5 bases, the J end by 1 base, with 12 bases between. CDR3 DNA: TGCAGCGTTCGAAACAGGGTATCCTACAATGAGCAGTTCTTC. Amino acid sequence: CSVRNRVSYNEQFF.

As regards this clonotype: This sequence may be a read error, since a much larger clone differs from it by one base. The CDR3 DNA reads as TGTGCCAGCAGCTTGCCCCTCGTGGGGGACCGGAGAGAGACCCAGTACTTC. It translates to CASSLPLVGDRRETQYF. The chain is built from TRBV5-4 and TRBJ2-7; D is tentatively TRBD1 or TRBD2 (5 bases each). The DNA matches TRBJ2-5 better at its end, which makes the J call doubtful. This CDR3 is built from 17 residues. Germline lookup yields CDR1 SGHNT and CDR2 YYREEE (reference sequence).

This clonotype was seen more than once but under ten times. This rearrangement joins TRBV10-3 to TRBJ2-1; 7 nucleotides align to TRBD2. CDR3 length equals 13 residues. The germline V gene encodes CDR1 ENHRY and CDR2 SYGVKD. The J segment lost 5 bases and the V segment lost 7 bases, leaving 5 bases of the junction unmatched. CDR3 loop: CAITSGVNNEQFF. CDR3 bases: TGTGCCATCACCAGCGGGGTAAACAATGAGCAGTTCTTC.

This clonotype has at least ten counts. The chain couples TRBV5-6 to TRBJ1-6; no firm D call. This CDR3 region has 12 residues. Germline V gene lookup returns CDR1 SGHDT and CDR2 YYEEEE. Trimming cost V 2 bases and J 10 bases, with 7 bases left between them. The CDR3 nucleotides read TGTGCCAGCAGCTTTGCCAACTCACCCCTCCACTTT. Encoded protein: CASSFANSPLHF.

The V gene is TRBV2, the J gene TRBJ2-1; D is perhaps TRBD1 (5 bases). V was trimmed by 2 bases and J by 1 base, leaving 6 bases between them. Per germline, CDR1 SNHLY and CDR2 FYNNEI. This CDR3 comprises 14 residues. DNA of the CDR3: TGTGCCAGCAGTGAACAGGGATCCTACAATGAGCAGTTCTTC. Translation: CASSEQGSYNEQFF.

A few counts support this clonotype. This chain connects TRBV5-4 to TRBJ1-6; TRBD1 matches 8 bases. This CDR3 region has 14 residues. Germline V gene lookup returns CDR1 SGHNT and CDR2 YYREEE (reference sequence). V lost 4 bases and J lost 9; bases outside the gene matches: 6. CDR3 DNA: TGTGCCAGCAGCGCGGGACAGGATGGTTCACCCCTCCACTTT. Translated, it gives CASSAGQDGSPLHF. Full variable domain (rest looked up from reference TRBV5-4 and TRBJ1-6): ETGVTQSPTHLIKTRGQQVTLRCSSQSGHNTVSWYQQALGQGPQFIFQYYREEENGRGNFPPRFSGLQFPNYSSELNVNALELDDSALYLCASSAGQDGSPLHFGNGTRLTVT.

As concerns this clonotype: A read error may explain this, as a much larger clone is one base away. This chain links TRBV4-1 with TRBJ2-3; D assignment may be TRBD1 or TRBD2 (5 bases each). Germline-derived CDR1 and CDR2 are MGHRA and YSYEKL. The CDR3 runs 15 residues. The CDR3 nucleotides read TGCGCCAGCAACCAAGGGGCGGGCGGCACAGATACGCAGTATTTT. Translation gives CASNQGAGGTDTQYF.

CDR3 DNA: TGTGCCAGCAGCCCAGTGACAGGGAAGGGCGGGGAGCTGTTTTTT. Translated, it gives CASSPVTGKGGELFF. The chain couples TRBV5-4 to TRBJ2-2; 7 nucleotides agree with TRBD1. The CDR3 sequence is 15 residues long. The V gene's germline CDR1 is SGHNT and CDR2 YYREEE (reference sequence). The ends lost 4 bases at V and 7 bases at J; junction bases unmatched: 10.

V and J are TRBV7-9 and TRBJ2-5; 10 bases line up with TRBD2. CDR3 length equals 16 residues. J lost 2 bases, V lost 4 bases, and 7 bases had no gene match. Germline CDR1 is SEHNR and CDR2 is FQNEAQ (reference sequence). The CDR3 DNA follows: TGTGCCAGCAGCTGGGATAGCGGGGGGCTTCAAGAGACCCAGTACTTC. Amino acids: CASSWDSGGLQETQYF.

In this sample, this clonotype turned up a few times. This chain connects TRBV7-3 to TRBJ2-7; D is perhaps TRBD1 (6 bases). The CDR3 sequence is 14 residues long. Germline values: CDR1 SGHTA, CDR2 FQGTGA. Trimming left V 3 bases short and J 0 bases short, with 9 bases between. The CDR3 region is CASSFQGSSYEQYF. The CDR3 DNA follows: TGTGCCAGCAGCTTCCAGGGGAGCTCCTACGAGCAGTACTTC.

This clonotype has ten or more counts. V gene TRBV7-9 combines with J gene TRBJ2-7, with 8 nucleotides matching TRBD2. The CDR3 has 12 residues. Germline CDR1 and CDR2: SEHNR and FQNEAQ (reference sequence). After removal of 4 bases from V and 5 bases from J, the junction contained 1 base not matched to a gene. The CDR3 DNA follows: TGTGCCAGCAGCTGGACTAGCAACGAGCAGTACTTC. Protein: CASSWTSNEQYF.

The chain combines TRBV19 with TRBJ2-3; 9 bases are shared with TRBD2. V was clipped by 5 bases and J by 7 bases; unmatched bases: 4. The germline gives CDR1 LNHDA, CDR2 SQIVND (reference sequence). This CDR3 is built from 13 residues. For the CDR3, the DNA is TGTGCCAGTAGTCTACTAGCGGGCTATACGCAGTATTTT. Its protein product is CASSLLAGYTQYF.

This clonotype was seen only a few times. The chain uses TRBV24-1 and TRBJ2-5, with D possibly matching TRBD2 (6 bases). V lost 12 bases and J 1 base, leaving 11 bases between the germline ends. Germline CDR1 KGHDR, CDR2 SFDVKD. The CDR3 runs 12 residues. The CDR3 DNA reads as TGTGCCTCCGGAGGGTCCCAAGAGACCCAGTACTTC. Protein sequence: CASGGSQETQYF.